Listed below are T cell receptor beta chains from one sample, sequenced in a study of T-cell memory formation after mild COVID-19. Via MiXCR, TCRdb re-called the 5' RACE reads, giving one row per CDR3 protein. The sample lists almost 550,000 distinct CDR3 sequences, approximately 20% occurring once. Sequencing was carried out using PBMCs or a T cell subset sorted from them (not recorded which). These receptor sequences come from an adult woman who had mild COVID-19 (a few samples of this study predate the infection). Cell type and time point are not known. CDR3s include the opening cysteine and the closing phenylalanine or tryptophan. Fields, in order: V gene, J gene, clone size, D gene, CDR3 DNA, CDR3 protein. A D gene is named only where the DNA matches it firmly. Size is omitted from some rows. Given values are once, few, many or a class for expanded clones.

>TRBV29-1|TRBJ2-3|.|TRBD1
TGCAGCGTGGGGAAACAGGGACAGACTAGCACAGATACGCAGTATTTT
CSVGKQGQTSTDTQYF
>TRBV15|TRBJ2-1|few|TRBD2
TGTGCCACCAGCCGGTCCCTGCGGGAGGGCCAGGATGAGCAGTTCTTC
CATSRSLREGQDEQFF
>TRBV24-1|TRBJ1-1|.|.
TGTGCCACCAGAGACAGACCGAACACTGAAGCTTTCTTT
CATRDRPNTEAFF
>TRBV12-3/TRBV12-4|TRBJ1-1|.|.
TGTGCCAGCAGTTTAGGGGGGTGGAGTCGAGGGGCTAAGGACACTGAAGCTTTCTTT
CASSLGGWSRGAKDTEAFF
>TRBV7-9|TRBJ1-2|few|.
TGTGCCAGCAGCTTAGAGGACGGATTCTATGGCTACACCTTC
CASSLEDGFYGYTF
>TRBV5-1|TRBJ2-3|.|TRBD2
TGCGCCAGCAGCCGTTTCGGGACTAGCGGGGGCAGCACAGATACGCAGTATTTT
CASSRFGTSGGSTDTQYF
>TRBV7-6|TRBJ2-1|.|.
TGTGCCAGCAGCATCTTCGGTGGGGGTTCCAATGAGCAGTTCTTC
CASSIFGGGSNEQFF
>TRBV4-3|TRBJ1-1|many|.
TGCGCCAGCAGCCAAGAGGAAGAGCAGGCGTTGGCTTTCTTT
CASSQEEEQALAFF
>TRBV5-1|TRBJ2-3|many|.
TGCGCCAGCAGCTTGGTGGTAGGGCAACCTAGCACAGATACGCAGTATTTT
CASSLVVGQPSTDTQYF
>TRBV12-3/TRBV12-4|TRBJ1-5|.|.
TGTGCCAGCAGTACCCAGACAGCGGCAATATGGCAGCCCCAGCATTTT
CASSTQTAAIWQPQHF
>TRBV28|TRBJ2-7|few|.
TGTGCCAGCAGTTCCCCCTCGGGTGTTGCAGGGGGGGACGAGCAGTACTTC
CASSSPSGVAGGDEQYF
>TRBV5-1|TRBJ2-3|once|TRBD2
TGCGCCAGCAGCTCTGCCACTAGCGGTAGCACAGATACGCAGTATTTT
CASSSATSGSTDTQYF
>TRBV7-8|TRBJ2-1|.|TRBD2
TGTGCCAGCAGCTTGTCGGGGGGGCGTATCAATGAGCAGTTCTTC
CASSLSGGRINEQFF
>TRBV12-3/TRBV12-4|TRBJ1-5|.|TRBD1
TGTGCCAGCAGTTTAGTAGGGACAGGGTACAATCAGCCCCAGCATTTT
CASSLVGTGYNQPQHF
>TRBV15|TRBJ2-7|.|TRBD1
TGTGCCACCAGCGCAACAGGGGCGGCCTACGAGCAGTACTTC
CATSATGAAYEQYF
>TRBV13|TRBJ2-1|.|.
TGTGCCAGCAGCTCCCGGGGTTGGGGACTGCAGTTCTTC
CASSSRGWGLQFF
>TRBV7-9|TRBJ2-1|.|.
TGTGCCAGCAGCCCTCGGACAGATTTCTACAATGAGCAGTTCTTC
CASSPRTDFYNEQFF
>TRBV11-2|TRBJ2-5|few|.
TGTGCCAGCAGCTCTCTGACTGTCGTGGAGACCCAGTACTTC
CASSSLTVVETQYF
>TRBV5-1|TRBJ1-2|few|.
TGCGCCAGCAGTATTACGGGGGCCGCTCCATATGGCTACACCTTC
CASSITGAAPYGYTF
>TRBV25-1|TRBJ2-1|many|.
TGTGCCAGCAGTGAATCTTCACGGAGGCCCAGCTCCTACAATGAGCAGTTCTTC
CASSESSRRPSSYNEQFF
>TRBV5-1|TRBJ1-1|few|.
TGCGCCAGCAGCTGGGCCGGGAGCGCCTATGAAGCTTTCTTT
CASSWAGSAYEAFF
>TRBV9|TRBJ2-1|.|TRBD2
TGTGCCAGCAGCTCAGGGACTAGCGGGGCACACAATGAGCAGTTCTTC
CASSSGTSGAHNEQFF
>TRBV29-1|TRBJ1-2|.|TRBD1
TGCAGCGTTGATTGGCAGGGGGCTTATGGCCACACCTTC
CSVDWQGAYGHTF
>TRBV10-3|TRBJ2-3|.|TRBD2
TGTGCCATCAGGACGGGAGGTGGCACAGATACGCAGTATTTT
CAIRTGGGTDTQYF
>TRBV10-2|TRBJ2-7|.|.
TGCGCCAGCAGCGATATGTTGGAGCAGTACTTC
CASSDMLEQYF
>TRBV5-4|TRBJ1-2|few|.
TGTGCCAGCAGCTGGATCTATGGCTACACCTTC
CASSWIYGYTF
>TRBV29-1|TRBJ2-1|many|.
TGCAGCGTACGACAGGGAGGGTACAATGAGCAGTTCTTC
CSVRQGGYNEQFF
>TRBV6-2/TRBV6-3|TRBJ2-7|.|.
TGTGCCAGCAGTTACGAGGGTTACGAGCAGTACTTC
CASSYEGYEQYF
>TRBV14|TRBJ2-5|.|.
.
CASSTSGGARGTQYF
>TRBV20-1|TRBJ2-5|.|TRBD1
TGCAGAGCTAGAGAGCTGACAGGGGAGGAGACCCAGTACTTC
CRARELTGEETQYF
>TRBV5-6|TRBJ2-5|.|TRBD2
TGTGCCAGCAACCCCCTGGGGGTAGCGGGGGGGCAAGAGACCCAGTACTTC
CASNPLGVAGGQETQYF
>TRBV9|TRBJ2-1|.|.
TGTGCCAGCAGCGTACTCGGGGGAGTCTACAATGAGCAGTTCTTC
CASSVLGGVYNEQFF
>TRBV7-2|TRBJ2-3|.|TRBD2
TGTGCCAGCAGCCCGGGACTAGCGGGAGGGCCCGGAAATACGCAGTATTTT
CASSPGLAGGPGNTQYF
>TRBV7-6|TRBJ2-1|.|TRBD2
TGTGCCAGCAGCTTACAACCGGGACTAGCGGGAGGGATTATGGGGAATGAGCAGTTCTTC
CASSLQPGLAGGIMGNEQFF
>TRBV29-1|TRBJ2-7|.|.
TGCAGCGTTGAAGATAAAATACCCGCGTCCAGGTACTTC
CSVEDKIPASRYF
>TRBV25-1|TRBJ2-5|few|.
TGTGCCATCGGGGACCAAGAGACCCAGTACTTC
CAIGDQETQYF
>TRBV25-1|TRBJ2-1|.|.
TGTGCCAGCAGTGAATACCAGCGCGGCGTATCCTTGCAGTTCTTC
CASSEYQRGVSLQFF
>TRBV3-1|TRBJ1-1|few|TRBD1
TGTGCCAGCAGCCACCCTACAGGGGGCTCGACTGAAGCTTTCTTT
CASSHPTGGSTEAFF
>TRBV5-1|TRBJ1-1|few|.
TGCGCCAGCAGCCCGCCTGGGGGGTGGGCGACTGAAGCTTTCTTT
CASSPPGGWATEAFF
>TRBV6-6|TRBJ1-2|few|.
TGTGCCAGTAAAATACAGGGCCTCTATGGCTACACCTTC
CASKIQGLYGYTF
>TRBV7-2|TRBJ1-3|few|.
TGTGCCAGCAGCCCCCCAGCGGGCTCTGGAAACACCATATATTTT
CASSPPAGSGNTIYF
>TRBV24-1|TRBJ2-7|.|TRBD1
TGTGCCACCAGTGAAACCGGGACAGGGGTTCCCCACGAGCAGTACTTC
CATSETGTGVPHEQYF
>TRBV27|TRBJ2-7|.|TRBD1
TGTGCCAGCAGTCGGGCTTACCGGGACAGATACTACGAGCAGTACTTC
CASSRAYRDRYYEQYF
>TRBV29-1|TRBJ2-2|.|TRBD1
TGCAGCGCCGGACAGGGGCCCAACACCGGGGAGCTGTTTTTT
CSAGQGPNTGELFF
>TRBV4-1|TRBJ2-1|.|TRBD2
TGCGCCAGCAGCCAAGAGGATCCGGGGGGTTGGCCCTACAATGAGCAGTTCTTC
CASSQEDPGGWPYNEQFF
>TRBV9|TRBJ2-1|.|TRBD2
TGTGCCAGCAGCCCATCCGGGACTAGCGCGAGGAACAATGAGCAGTTCTTC
CASSPSGTSARNNEQFF
>TRBV12-3/TRBV12-4|TRBJ1-2|.|TRBD1
TGTGCCATCACTGCCCTCGGACAGGGGGCGTACTATGGCTACACCTTC
CAITALGQGAYYGYTF
>TRBV12-3/TRBV12-4|TRBJ1-1|.|.
TGTGCCAGCCGGATTGGGATGAACACTGAAGCTTTCTTT
CASRIGMNTEAFF
>TRBV20-1|TRBJ1-1|.|.
TGCAGTGCTAGAGATACCGAGGGAGCTATGGGTCCTGAAGCTTTCTTT
CSARDTEGAMGPEAFF